What follows is one T cell receptor (beta chain) and its context. As yet, its antigen is unknown. The data were taken from a study of cytomegalovirus exposure and HLA in healthy donors. Study conclusions and caveats: The study listed about 150 cytomegalovirus-associated TCR beta chains.

Here immunoSEQ multiplex PCR was the method, and the copy in TCRdb shows in-frame clones only, minus some. The table lists 150,000 to 200,000 clones, less than 95% of them singletons. CDR1 is SGHTA, CDR2 FQGNSA, per germline. V dropped 5 bases and J dropped 2; count of bases not matched to a gene: 9. There are 17 residues in the CDR3. The gene calls are TRBV7-2 and TRBJ2-4; TRBD1 matches at 10 bases. Sequenced input: PBMCs. The source is a woman in her late teens or twenties in good health and CMV-seropositive. The CDR3 spells CASSHTGTGVSKNIQYF. CDR3 sequence (DNA): TGTGCCAGCAGCCACACCGGGACAGGGGTATCCAAAAACATTCAGTACTTC.